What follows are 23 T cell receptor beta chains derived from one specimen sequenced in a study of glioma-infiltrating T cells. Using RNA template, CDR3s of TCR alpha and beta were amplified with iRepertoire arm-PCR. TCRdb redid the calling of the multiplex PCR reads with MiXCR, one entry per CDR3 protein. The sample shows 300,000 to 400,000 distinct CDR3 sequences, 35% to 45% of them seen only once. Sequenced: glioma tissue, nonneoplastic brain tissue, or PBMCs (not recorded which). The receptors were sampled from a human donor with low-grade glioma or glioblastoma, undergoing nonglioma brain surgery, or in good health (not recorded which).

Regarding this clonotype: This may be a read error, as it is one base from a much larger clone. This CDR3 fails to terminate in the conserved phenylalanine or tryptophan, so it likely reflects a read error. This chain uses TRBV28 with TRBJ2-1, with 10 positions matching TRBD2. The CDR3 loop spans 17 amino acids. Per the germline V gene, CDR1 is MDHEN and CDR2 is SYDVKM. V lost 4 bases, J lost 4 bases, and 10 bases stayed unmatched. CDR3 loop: CASSSPRTSGFYNEQFL. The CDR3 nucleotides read TGTGCCAGCAGTTCGCCCCGGACTAGCGGCTTTTACAATGAGCAGTTCCTC.

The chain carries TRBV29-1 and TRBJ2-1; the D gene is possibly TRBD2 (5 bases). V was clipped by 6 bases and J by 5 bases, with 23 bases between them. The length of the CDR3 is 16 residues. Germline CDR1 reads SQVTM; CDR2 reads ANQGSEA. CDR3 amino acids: CSVARTARGHNNEQFF. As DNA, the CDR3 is TGCAGCGTCGCTAGGACGGCCCGGGGTCACAACAATGAGCAGTTCTTC.

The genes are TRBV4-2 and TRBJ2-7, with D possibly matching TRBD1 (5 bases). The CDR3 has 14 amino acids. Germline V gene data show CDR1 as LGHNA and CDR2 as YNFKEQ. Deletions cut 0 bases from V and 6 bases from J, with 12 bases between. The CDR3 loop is CASSQEPTGGEQYF. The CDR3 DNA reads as TGTGCCAGCAGCCAAGAACCTACAGGTGGCGAGCAGTACTTC.

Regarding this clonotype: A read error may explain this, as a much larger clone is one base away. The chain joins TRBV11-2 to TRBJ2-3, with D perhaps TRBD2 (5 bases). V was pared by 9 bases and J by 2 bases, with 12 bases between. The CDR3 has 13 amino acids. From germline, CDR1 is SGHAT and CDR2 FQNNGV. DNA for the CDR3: TGTGCCAGAAGTTCCGGGGTCACAGATACGCAGTATTTT. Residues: CARSSGVTDTQYF.

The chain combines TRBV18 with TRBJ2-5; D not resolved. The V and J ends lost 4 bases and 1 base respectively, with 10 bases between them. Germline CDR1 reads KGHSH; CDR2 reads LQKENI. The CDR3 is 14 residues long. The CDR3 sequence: CASSLSLAQETQYF. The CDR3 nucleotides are TGTGCCAGCTCACTCTCACTGGCCCAAGAGACCCAGTACTTC.

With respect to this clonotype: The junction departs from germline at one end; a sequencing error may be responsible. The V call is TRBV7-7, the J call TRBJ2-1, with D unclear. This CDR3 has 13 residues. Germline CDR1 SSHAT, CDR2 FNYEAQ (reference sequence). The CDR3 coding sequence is TGTGCTAGCAGTTCCCAAGCTGGCAATGAGCAGTTCTTC. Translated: CASSSQAGNEQFF.

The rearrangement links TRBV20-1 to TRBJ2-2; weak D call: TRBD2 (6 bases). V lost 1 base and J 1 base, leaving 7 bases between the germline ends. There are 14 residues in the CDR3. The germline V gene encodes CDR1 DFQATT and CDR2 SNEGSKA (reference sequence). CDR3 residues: CSARVRGNTGELFF. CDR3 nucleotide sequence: TGCAGTGCTAGAGTGCGGGGGAACACCGGGGAGCTGTTTTTT.

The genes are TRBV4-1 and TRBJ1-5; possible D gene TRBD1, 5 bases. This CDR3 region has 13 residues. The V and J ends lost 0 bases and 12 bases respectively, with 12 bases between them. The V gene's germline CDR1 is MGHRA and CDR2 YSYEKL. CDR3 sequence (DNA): TGCGCCAGCAGCCAAGATCTGAAGGGGATCCAGCATTTT. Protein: CASSQDLKGIQHF.

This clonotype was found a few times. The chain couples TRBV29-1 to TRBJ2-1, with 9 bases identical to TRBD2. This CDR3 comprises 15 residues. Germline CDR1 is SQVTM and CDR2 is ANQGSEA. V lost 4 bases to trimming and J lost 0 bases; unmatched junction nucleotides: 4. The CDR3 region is CSVVISGSSYNEQFF. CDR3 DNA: TGCAGCGTTGTAATTAGCGGGAGCTCCTACAATGAGCAGTTCTTC.

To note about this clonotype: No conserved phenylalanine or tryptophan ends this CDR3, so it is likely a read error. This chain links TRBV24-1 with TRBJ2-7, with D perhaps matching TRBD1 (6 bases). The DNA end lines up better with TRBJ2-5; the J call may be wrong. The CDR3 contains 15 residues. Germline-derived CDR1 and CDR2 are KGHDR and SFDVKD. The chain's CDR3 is CATSQGWGIEETQYL. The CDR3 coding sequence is TGTGCCACCAGCCAGGGGTGGGGAATCGAAGAGACCCAGTACCTC.

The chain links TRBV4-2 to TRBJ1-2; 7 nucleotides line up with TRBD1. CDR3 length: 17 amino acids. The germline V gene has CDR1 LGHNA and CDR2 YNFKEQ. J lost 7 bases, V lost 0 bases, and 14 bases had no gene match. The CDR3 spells CASSQELWDSISGGYTF. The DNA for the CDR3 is TGTGCCAGCAGCCAAGAACTTTGGGACAGCATTTCGGGTGGCTACACCTTC.

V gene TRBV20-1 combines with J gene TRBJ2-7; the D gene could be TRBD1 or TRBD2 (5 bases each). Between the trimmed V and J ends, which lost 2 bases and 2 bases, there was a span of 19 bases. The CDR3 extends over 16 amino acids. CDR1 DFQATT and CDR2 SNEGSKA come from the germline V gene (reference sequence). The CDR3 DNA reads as TGCAGTGCTAGATGGCTAGCTTTACGGGGACCCTACGAGCAGTACTTC. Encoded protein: CSARWLALRGPYEQYF.

CDR3: CASSHHRGRNNEQFF. The CDR3 DNA reads as TGTGCCAGCAGCCACCACAGGGGGCGGAACAATGAGCAGTTCTTC. The rearrangement joins TRBV7-9 to TRBJ2-1; 9 bases align to TRBD1. CDR1 and CDR2 from the germline V gene are SEHNR and FQNEAQ (reference sequence). The V and J ends lost 5 bases and 5 bases, in that order; junction bases with no gene match: 7. The CDR3 is 15 residues long.

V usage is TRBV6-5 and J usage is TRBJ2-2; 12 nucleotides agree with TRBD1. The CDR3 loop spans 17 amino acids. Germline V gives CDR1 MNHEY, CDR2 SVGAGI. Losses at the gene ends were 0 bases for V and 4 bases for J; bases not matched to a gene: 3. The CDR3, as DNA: TGTGCCAGCAGTTACTCCCCGGGACAGGGGGCCACCGGGGAGCTGTTTTTT. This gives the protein CASSYSPGQGATGELFF.

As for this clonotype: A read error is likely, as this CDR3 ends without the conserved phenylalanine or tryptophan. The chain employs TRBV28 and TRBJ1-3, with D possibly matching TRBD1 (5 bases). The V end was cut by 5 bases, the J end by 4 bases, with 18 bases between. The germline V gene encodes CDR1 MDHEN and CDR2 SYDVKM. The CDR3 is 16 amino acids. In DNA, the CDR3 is TGTGCCAGCAGTAGGTGGGACGGAAGACTGGGAAACACCATATATTAT. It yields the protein CASSRWDGRLGNTIYY.

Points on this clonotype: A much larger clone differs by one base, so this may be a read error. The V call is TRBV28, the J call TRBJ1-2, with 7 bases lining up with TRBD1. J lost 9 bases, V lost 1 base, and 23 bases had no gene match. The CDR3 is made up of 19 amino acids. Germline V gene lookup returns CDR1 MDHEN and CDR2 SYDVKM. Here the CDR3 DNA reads TGTGCCAGCAGTTTATTGGGGGCACCCCGGGACAGCCGGCGGAAGAGCTACACCTTC. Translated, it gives CASSLLGAPRDSRRKSYTF.

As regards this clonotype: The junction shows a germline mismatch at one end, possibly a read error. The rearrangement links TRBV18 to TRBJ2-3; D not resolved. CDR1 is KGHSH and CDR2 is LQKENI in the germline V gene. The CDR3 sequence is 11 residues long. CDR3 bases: TGTGCCAGCTCACTTACAGATACGGAGTATTTT. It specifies CASSLTDTEYF.

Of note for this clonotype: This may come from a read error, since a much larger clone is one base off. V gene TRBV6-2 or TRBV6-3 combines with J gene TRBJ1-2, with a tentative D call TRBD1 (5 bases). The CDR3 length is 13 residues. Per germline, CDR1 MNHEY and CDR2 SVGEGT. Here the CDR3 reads CAGSYRLNYGYTF. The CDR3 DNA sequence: TGTGCCGGCAGTTACAGGTTGAACTATGGCTACACCTTC.

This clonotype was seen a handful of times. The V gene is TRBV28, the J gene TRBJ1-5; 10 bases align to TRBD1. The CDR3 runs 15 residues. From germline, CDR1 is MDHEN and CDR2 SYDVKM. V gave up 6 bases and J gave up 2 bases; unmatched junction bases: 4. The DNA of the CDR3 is TGTGCCAGCAGAGACGGGACAGGGGGCAATCAGCCCCAGCATTTT. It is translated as CASRDGTGGNQPQHF.

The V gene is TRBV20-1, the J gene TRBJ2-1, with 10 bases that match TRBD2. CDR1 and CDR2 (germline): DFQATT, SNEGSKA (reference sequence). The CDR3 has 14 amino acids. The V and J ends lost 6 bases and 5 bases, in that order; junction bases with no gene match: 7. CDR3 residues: CSAQAGGVDNEQFF. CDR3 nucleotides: TGCAGTGCGCAAGCGGGAGGGGTCGACAATGAGCAGTTCTTC.

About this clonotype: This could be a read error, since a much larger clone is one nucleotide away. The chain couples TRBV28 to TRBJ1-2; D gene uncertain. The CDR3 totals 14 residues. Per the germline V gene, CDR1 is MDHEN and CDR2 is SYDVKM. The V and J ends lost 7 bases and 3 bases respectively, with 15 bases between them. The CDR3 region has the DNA TGTGCCAGCAAGGCTTCGGACGGATACTATGGCTACACCTTC. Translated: CASKASDGYYGYTF.

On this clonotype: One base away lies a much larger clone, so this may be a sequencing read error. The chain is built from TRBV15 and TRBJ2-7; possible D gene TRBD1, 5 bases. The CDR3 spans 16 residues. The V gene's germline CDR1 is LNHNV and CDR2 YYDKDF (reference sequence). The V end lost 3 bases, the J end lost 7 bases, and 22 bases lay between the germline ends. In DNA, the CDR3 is TGTGCCACCAGCAGGGATGCCCAGGGCTCCTACAATGAGCAGTACTTC. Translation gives CATSRDAQGSYNEQYF. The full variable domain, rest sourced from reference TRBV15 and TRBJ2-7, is DAMVIQNPRYQVTQFGKPVTLSCSQTLNHNVMYWYQQKSSQAPKLLFHYYDKDFNNEADTPDNFQSRRPNTSFCFLDIRSPGLGDTAMYLCATSRDAQGSYNEQYFGPGTRLTVT.

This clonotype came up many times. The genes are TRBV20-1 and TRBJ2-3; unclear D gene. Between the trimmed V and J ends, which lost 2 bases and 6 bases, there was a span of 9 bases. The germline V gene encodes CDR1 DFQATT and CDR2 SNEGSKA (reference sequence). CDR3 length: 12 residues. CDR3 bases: TGCAGTGCTAGATACACTTGGGATACGCAGTATTTT. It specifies CSARYTWDTQYF.